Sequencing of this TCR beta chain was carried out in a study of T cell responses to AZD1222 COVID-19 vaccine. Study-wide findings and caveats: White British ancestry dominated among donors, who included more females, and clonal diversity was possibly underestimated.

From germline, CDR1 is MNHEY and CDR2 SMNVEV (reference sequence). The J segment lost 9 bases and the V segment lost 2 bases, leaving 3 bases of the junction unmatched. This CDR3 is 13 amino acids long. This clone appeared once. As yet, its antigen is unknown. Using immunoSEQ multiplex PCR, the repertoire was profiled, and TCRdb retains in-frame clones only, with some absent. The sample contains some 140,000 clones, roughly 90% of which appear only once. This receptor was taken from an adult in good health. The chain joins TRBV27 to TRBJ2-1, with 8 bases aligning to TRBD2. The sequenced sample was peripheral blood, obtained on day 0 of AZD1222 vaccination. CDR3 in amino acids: CASSLGLAGEQFF. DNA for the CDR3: TGTGCCAGCAGTTTAGGCCTAGCGGGTGAGCAGTTCTTC.